There are many counts of the clone carrying this TCR beta chain. What it binds is unknown. TCRdb reprocessed the 5' RACE reads with MiXCR, giving one entry per CDR3 protein. Of 500,000 to 650,000 distinct CDR3 sequences in the sample, 7% to 7.5% are singletons; the top ten hold 1.6%. Healthy Caucasians were all of the donors. This sample is part of a study of identical twins. Regarding the study as a whole: Cord blood's abundant beta clonotypes had fewer insertions, unlike memory repertoires.

Germline V CDR1 and CDR2: DFQATT, SNEGSKA (reference sequence). The ends lost 6 bases at V and 12 bases at J; junction bases unmatched: 9. CDR3 size: 11 residues. This same sample was also part of a study on yellow fever vaccine responses in identical twins. In that study: Reported findings indicate that twins' vaccine T cell responses seemed partially convergent, partially personalized.

Sequencing was done on a sample of PBMCs. The chain links TRBV20-1 to TRBJ1-2, with 8 positions matching TRBD1. This TCR was recovered from a woman aged 18-29 years in good health. CDR3 in amino acids: CSAWTGSRDTF. The CDR3 DNA is TGCAGTGCCTGGACAGGGAGCCGGGACACCTTC.